This TCR beta chain derives from a study of blood T cell repertoires in COVID-19 (dated by TCRdb to about 2020). As for the study more broadly: Samples covering the acute and convalescent phases of COVID-19 were provided by collaborators in the United States, Italy and Spain. The dataset comprised deeply sampled blood TCRbeta repertoires from subjects exposed to, actively infected with, or recovered from COVID-19. The samples were drawn from two sources: the first 160 participants of the ongoing ImmuneRACE study, and 1,254 subjects contributed by 6 global collaborators. The repertoires were made available in a free public database intended to serve as a resource for research on the immune response to SARS-CoV-2. Where available, HLA class I and class II types were taken from metadata supplied by the sample provider and were not determined by assay-based typing. The material from the prospective study consisted of cDNA or gDNA derived from T cells, B-cell-depleted T cells, or PBMCs. Sample metadata almost always included a de-identified subject ID, COVID-19 status, age in years and sex. Overall study results and their limits: The amount of clinical and demographic metadata varied by source and participant and was provided uncurated.

The CDR3 runs 17 amino acids, cysteine and phenylalanine included. Only the CDR3 DNA is retained, 51 bases long and in frame from the first base. From a lookup of the germline V gene, CDR1 and CDR2 are SGHDN and FVKESK. V trim: 2 bases; J trim: 6 bases; unmatched bases: 8. TCRbeta CDR3 regions were amplified from genomic DNA using the immunoSEQ Assay, a bias-controlled multiplex PCR. The published analysis was carried out like this. Within the assay, amplification of reference gene primers was used to estimate how many nucleated cells each sample contained. Sequence reads were collapsed and filtered to measure the absolute abundance of every unique TCRbeta CDR3 rearrangement. Productive Simpson clonality was computed per sample as the square root of Simpson's diversity index over productive rearrangements. TCRdb re-hosts the immuneACCESS table, in-frame sequences only. Its copies lack some clones; in the studies checked, an unresolved V gene accounts for under half of them, and the cause for the rest is not known. The DNA gave D and trimming, while V, J and clone size come from that table. This sample comprises some 200,000 clones, roughly four fifths of them detected only once. The ten largest clones capture less than 15% of the sample.

Collaborating institutions collected whole blood in K2EDTA tubes following their own protocols. Collaborator samples were shipped for TCRbeta analysis as frozen whole blood, isolated PBMCs, or DNA extracted from either sample type. Regarding this clone: Its binding antigen is unknown. Nothing much larger sits one base from this clone, and base qualities are not available.

The chain is encoded by TRBV14 joined to TRBJ2-3; TRBD2 lines up with 13 middle nucleotides. This receptor was taken from a woman in her 40s with acute or convalescent COVID-19. Material for sequencing was peripheral blood. The CDR3 in this case is CASSQIWTSGRIDTQYF. The DNA sequence is given as TGTGCCAGCAGCCAAATATGGACTAGCGGGAGAATTGATACGCAGTATTTT.